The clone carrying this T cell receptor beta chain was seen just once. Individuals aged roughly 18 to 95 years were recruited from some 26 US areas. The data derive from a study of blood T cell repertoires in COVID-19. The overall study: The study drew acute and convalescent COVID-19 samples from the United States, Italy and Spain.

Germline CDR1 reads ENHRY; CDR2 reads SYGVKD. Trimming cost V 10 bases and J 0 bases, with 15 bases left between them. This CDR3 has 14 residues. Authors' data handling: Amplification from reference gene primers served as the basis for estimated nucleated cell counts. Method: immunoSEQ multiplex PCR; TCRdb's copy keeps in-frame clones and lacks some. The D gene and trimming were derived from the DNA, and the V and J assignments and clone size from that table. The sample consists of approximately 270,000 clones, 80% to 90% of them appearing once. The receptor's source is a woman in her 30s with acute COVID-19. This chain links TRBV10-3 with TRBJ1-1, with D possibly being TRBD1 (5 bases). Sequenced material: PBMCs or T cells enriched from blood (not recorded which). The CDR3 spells CATDGGGLNTEAFF. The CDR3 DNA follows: TGTGCCACCGATGGGGGGGGATTGAACACTGAAGCTTTCTTT.